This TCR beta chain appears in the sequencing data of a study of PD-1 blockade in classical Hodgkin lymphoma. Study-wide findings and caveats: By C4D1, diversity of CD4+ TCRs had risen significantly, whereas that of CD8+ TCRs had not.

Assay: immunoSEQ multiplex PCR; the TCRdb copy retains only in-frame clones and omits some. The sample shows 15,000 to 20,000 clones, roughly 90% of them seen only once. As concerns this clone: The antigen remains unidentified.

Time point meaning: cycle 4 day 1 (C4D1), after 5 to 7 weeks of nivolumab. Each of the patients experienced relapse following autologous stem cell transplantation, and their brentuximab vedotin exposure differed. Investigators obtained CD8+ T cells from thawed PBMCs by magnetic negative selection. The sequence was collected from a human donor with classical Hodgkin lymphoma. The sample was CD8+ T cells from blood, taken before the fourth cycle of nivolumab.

The CDR3 sequence is CASSVTGMHNEQFF. In DNA form, the CDR3 reads TGTGCCAGCAGCGTAACAGGGATGCACAATGAGCAGTTCTTC. V is TRBV7-6 and J is TRBJ2-1; a weak D match, TRBD1 (6 bases). The CDR3 has 14 residues. Germline values: CDR1 SGHVS, CDR2 FNYEAQ. The V end was cut by 5 bases, the J end by 5 bases, with 13 bases between.